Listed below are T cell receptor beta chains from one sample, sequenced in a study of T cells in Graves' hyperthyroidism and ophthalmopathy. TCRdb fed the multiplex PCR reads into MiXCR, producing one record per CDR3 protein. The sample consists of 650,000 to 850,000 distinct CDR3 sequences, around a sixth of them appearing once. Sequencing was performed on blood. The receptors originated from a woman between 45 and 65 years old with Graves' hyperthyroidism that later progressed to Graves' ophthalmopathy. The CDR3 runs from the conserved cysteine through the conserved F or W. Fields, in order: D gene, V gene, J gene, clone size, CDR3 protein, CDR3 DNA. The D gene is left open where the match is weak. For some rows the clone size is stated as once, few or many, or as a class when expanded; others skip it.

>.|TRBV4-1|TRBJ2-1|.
CASSHSQSGGLNEQFF
TGTGCCAGCAGCCATTCCCAGTCGGGGGGCCTTAATGAGCAGTTCTTC
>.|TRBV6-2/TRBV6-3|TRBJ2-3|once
CASRLTSLTDTQYF
TGTGCCAGCAGGCTAACTAGTCTCACAGATACGCAGTATTTT
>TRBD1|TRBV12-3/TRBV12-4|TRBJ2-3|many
CASSLWTGRNGDTQYF
TGTGCCAGCAGTCTTTGGACAGGGAGGAACGGAGATACGCAGTATTTT
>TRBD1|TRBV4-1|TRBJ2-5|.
CASSRDRAYETQYF
TGCGCCAGCAGTCGGGACAGGGCTTACGAGACCCAGTACTTC
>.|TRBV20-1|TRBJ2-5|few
CSASGVQETQYF
TGCAGTGCTAGCGGCGTTCAAGAGACCCAGTACTTC
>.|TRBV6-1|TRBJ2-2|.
CASSDIGENTGELFF
TGTGCCAGCAGTGATATAGGAGAAAACACCGGGGAGCTGTTTTTT
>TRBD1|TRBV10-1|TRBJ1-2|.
CASSDSGTGNGYTF
TGCGCCAGCAGCGACTCCGGGACAGGGAATGGCTACACCTTC
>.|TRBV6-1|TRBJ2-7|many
CASCPLASSYEQYF
TGTGCCAGCTGTCCGCTTGCAAGCTCCTACGAGCAGTACTTC
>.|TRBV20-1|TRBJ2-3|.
CSANVPSWDTQYF
TGCAGTGCTAACGTCCCAAGTTGGGATACGCAGTATTTT
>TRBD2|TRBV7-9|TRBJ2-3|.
CASSPRLAGLDTQYF
TGTGCCAGCAGCCCCCGGCTAGCGGGGTTAGATACGCAGTATTTT
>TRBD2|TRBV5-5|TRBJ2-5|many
CASSWPTSGVETQYF
TGTGCCAGCAGCTGGCCGACTAGCGGGGTAGAGACCCAGTACTTC
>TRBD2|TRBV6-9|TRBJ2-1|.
CASSYSKLGSGAASGINEQFF
TGTGCCAGCAGTTACTCGAAATTGGGTTCGGGTGCAGCTAGCGGGATCAATGAGCAGTTCTTC
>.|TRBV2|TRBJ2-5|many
CASSEALGEDEETQYF
TGTGCCAGCAGTGAGGCTTTGGGTGAGGACGAAGAGACCCAGTACTTC
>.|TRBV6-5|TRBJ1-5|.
CASSYAGVGNQPQHF
TGTGCCAGCAGTTACGCGGGCGTCGGCAATCAGCCCCAGCATTTT
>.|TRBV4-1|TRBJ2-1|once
CASSQVQGGRNEQFF
TGCGCCAGCAGCCAAGTCCAAGGGGGGAGGAATGAGCAGTTCTTC
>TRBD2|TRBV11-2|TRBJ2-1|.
CASSSRTSGGSSYNEQFF
TGTGCCAGCAGCTCCCGGACTAGCGGGGGGTCGTCCTACAATGAGCAGTTCTTC
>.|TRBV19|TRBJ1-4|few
CASQATEKLFF
TGTGCCAGCCAAGCAACCGAAAAACTGTTTTTT
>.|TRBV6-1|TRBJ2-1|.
CASIRTGSYNEQFF
TGTGCCAGCATCCGAACCGGGTCCTACAATGAGCAGTTCTTC
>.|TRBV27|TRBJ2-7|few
CASASHPPTAEQYF
TGTGCCAGCGCATCTCACCCACCGACAGCCGAGCAGTACTTC
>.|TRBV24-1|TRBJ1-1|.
CATSDYDPLGIYWEAFF
TGTGCCACCAGTGACTACGATCCCCTGGGGATTTACTGGGAAGCTTTCTTT
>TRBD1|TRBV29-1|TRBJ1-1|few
CSVSRTGMNTEAFF
TGCAGCGTTAGCAGGACAGGAATGAACACTGAAGCTTTCTTT
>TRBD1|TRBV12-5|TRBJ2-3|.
CASGLARQGEETDTQYF
TGTGCTAGTGGTTTGGCTCGACAGGGGGAAGAGACAGATACGCAGTATTTT
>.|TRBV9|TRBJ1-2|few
CASSVGQGNYGHTF
.
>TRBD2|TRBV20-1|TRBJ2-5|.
CSARDPGTSGETQYF
TGCAGTGCTAGAGACCCCGGGACTAGCGGGGAGACCCAGTACTTC
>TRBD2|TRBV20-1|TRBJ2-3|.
CSARGTSGGRDTQYF
TGCAGTGCTAGGGGGACTAGCGGGGGGAGAGATACGCAGTATTTT
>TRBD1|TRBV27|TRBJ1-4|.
CASSPKLRGPTTNEKLFF
TGTGCCAGCAGTCCTAAGTTGAGGGGGCCAACAACTAATGAAAAACTGTTTTTT
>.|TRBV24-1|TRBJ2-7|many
CATSEGGTYEQYF
TGTGCCACCAGTGAGGGCGGCACCTACGAGCAGTACTTC
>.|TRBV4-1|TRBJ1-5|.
CASSQGQARTINQPQHF
TGCGCCAGCAGCCAAGGACAGGCCCGTACCATTAATCAGCCCCAGCATTTT
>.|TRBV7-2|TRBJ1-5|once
CASTPGGPQHF
TGTGCCAGCACCCCGGGGGGACCCCAGCATTTT
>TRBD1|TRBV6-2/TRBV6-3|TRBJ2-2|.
CASSKAGTANTGELFF
TGTGCCAGCAGCAAAGCAGGGACAGCGAACACCGGGGAGCTGTTTTTT
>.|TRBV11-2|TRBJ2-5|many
CASSLDWDVRYPQYF
TGTGCCAGCAGCTTAGATTGGGACGTCCGTTACCCTCAGTACTTC
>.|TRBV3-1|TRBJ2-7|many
CASSQDASGSYEQYF
TGTGCCAGCAGCCAAGATGCATCAGGCTCCTACGAGCAGTACTTC
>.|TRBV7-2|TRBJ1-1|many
CASSFPGLFTEAFF
TGTGCCAGCAGTTTCCCAGGGTTGTTCACTGAAGCTTTCTTT
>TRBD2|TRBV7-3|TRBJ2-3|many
CASSVGTGGFTDTQYF
TGTGCCAGCAGTGTCGGGACGGGGGGTTTCACAGATACGCAGTATTTT
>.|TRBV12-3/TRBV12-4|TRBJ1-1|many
CASRPGSRTEAFF
TGTGCCAGCAGACCAGGGAGTCGGACTGAAGCTTTCTTT
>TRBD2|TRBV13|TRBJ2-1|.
CASSLGGQRGRSSYNEQFF
TGTGCCAGCAGCTTAGGGGGCCAGCGGGGCCGTAGCTCCTACAATGAGCAGTTCTTC